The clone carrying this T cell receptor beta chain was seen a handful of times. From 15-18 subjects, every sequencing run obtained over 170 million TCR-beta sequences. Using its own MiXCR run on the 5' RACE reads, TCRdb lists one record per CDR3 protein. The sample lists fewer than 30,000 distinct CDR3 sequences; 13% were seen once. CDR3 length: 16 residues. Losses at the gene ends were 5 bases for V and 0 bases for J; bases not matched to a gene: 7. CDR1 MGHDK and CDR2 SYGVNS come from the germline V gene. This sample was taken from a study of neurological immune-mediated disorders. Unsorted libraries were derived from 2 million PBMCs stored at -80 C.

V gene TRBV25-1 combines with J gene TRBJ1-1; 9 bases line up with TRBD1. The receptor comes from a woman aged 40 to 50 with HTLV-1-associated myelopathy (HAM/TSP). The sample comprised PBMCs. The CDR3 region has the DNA TGTGCCAGCAGTCCTACGGGACAGGGCATGAACACTGAAGCTTTCTTT. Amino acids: CASSPTGQGMNTEAFF.